This is a list of T cell receptor beta chains from one sample in a study of blood T cell repertoires in COVID-19. The table came from immunoSEQ multiplex PCR; TCRdb's copy has only in-frame clones and leaves some out. The sample includes roughly 190,000 clones, roughly 87% of them seen just once. Input material: peripheral blood. These receptors were taken from a woman aged 40-49 years with acute or convalescent COVID-19. Both conserved end residues are part of each CDR3. D genes are given only for firm matches. Only part of the rows carry a size: once, few, many, or a class if the clone is expanded.

abundance	j_gene	d_gene	v_gene	CDR3aa	CDR3nt
.	TRBJ1-2	TRBD1	TRBV29-1	CSVEGWDRGLYGYTF	TGCAGCGTTGAAGGGTGGGACAGGGGGTTGTATGGCTACACCTTC
.	TRBJ2-1	.	TRBV27	CASSRTGYNEQFF	TGTGCCAGCAGCAGAACAGGGTACAATGAGCAGTTCTTC
.	TRBJ2-7	.	TRBV6-5	CASSLGAAYEQYF	TGTGCCAGCAGTTTAGGGGCAGCCTACGAGCAGTACTTC
.	TRBJ2-1	TRBD2	TRBV7-9	CASSPPAGGPVDNEQFF	TGTGCCAGCAGTCCACCAGCGGGAGGGCCTGTCGACAATGAGCAGTTCTTC
.	TRBJ2-7	.	TRBV7-9	CASSYDGGGYEQYF	TGTGCCAGCAGCTACGACGGGGGAGGCTACGAGCAGTACTTC
few	TRBJ2-2	.	TRBV7-9	CASSLALAAEGELFF	TGTGCCAGCAGCTTAGCGCTGGCTGCTGAAGGGGAGCTGTTTTTT
.	TRBJ2-7	.	TRBV20-1	CSATPRGEQYF	TGCAGTGCCACGCCCCGGGGGGAGCAGTACTTC
once	TRBJ2-3	.	TRBV28	CASRLTAGIGTDTQYF	TGTGCCAGCAGATTAACGGCCGGGATTGGCACAGATACGCAGTATTTT
.	TRBJ1-5	TRBD1	TRBV7-9	CASSLGGTGGQPQHF	TGTGCCAGCAGCTTAGGAGGGACAGGGGGTCAGCCCCAGCATTTT
.	TRBJ2-3	TRBD2	TRBV20-1	CSASRGTSEDTQYF	TGCAGTGCTAGTCGAGGGACTAGCGAAGATACGCAGTATTTT
.	TRBJ2-1	.	TRBV27	CASSSRLAFYEQFF	TGTGCCAGCAGCTCGCGTCTAGCCTTCTATGAGCAGTTCTTC
.	TRBJ1-1	TRBD1	TRBV9	CASSVAVRGTEAFF	TGTGCCAGCAGCGTAGCTGTCAGGGGGACTGAAGCTTTCTTT
once	TRBJ1-1	TRBD1	TRBV7-9	CASSFTGDTEAFF	TGTGCCAGCAGTTTTACAGGGGACACTGAAGCTTTCTTT